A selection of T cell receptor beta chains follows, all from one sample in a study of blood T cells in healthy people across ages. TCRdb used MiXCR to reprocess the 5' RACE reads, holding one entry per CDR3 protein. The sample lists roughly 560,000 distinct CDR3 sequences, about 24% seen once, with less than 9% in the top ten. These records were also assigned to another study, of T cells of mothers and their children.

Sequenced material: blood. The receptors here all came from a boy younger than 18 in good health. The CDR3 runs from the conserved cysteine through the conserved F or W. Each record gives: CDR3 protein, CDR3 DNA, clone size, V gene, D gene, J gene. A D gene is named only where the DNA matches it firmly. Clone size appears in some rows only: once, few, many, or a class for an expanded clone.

CDR3aa: CASSLGARQETQYF
CDR3nt: TGTGCCAGCAGCTTAGGGGCAAGACAAGAGACCCAGTACTTC
abundance: few
v_gene: TRBV7-2
d_gene: .
j_gene: TRBJ2-5

CDR3aa: CASSSLLVVRGEETQCF
CDR3nt: TGTGCCAGCAGCTCCCTTTTGGTTGTGAGGGGGGAAGAGACCCAGTGCTTC
abundance: .
v_gene: TRBV7-3
d_gene: .
j_gene: TRBJ2-5

CDR3aa: CSALVTRNQPQHF
CDR3nt: TGCAGTGCCCTAGTCACCCGGAATCAGCCCCAGCATTTT
abundance: few
v_gene: TRBV20-1
d_gene: .
j_gene: TRBJ1-5

CDR3aa: CASSRGQGTANYGYTF
CDR3nt: TGTGCCAGCTCACGAGGACAGGGGACAGCTAACTATGGCTACACCTTC
abundance: few
v_gene: TRBV18
d_gene: TRBD1
j_gene: TRBJ1-2

CDR3aa: CASRFGGPGANVLTF
CDR3nt: TGCGCCAGCAGGTTTGGGGGACCAGGGGCCAACGTCCTGACTTTC
abundance: .
v_gene: TRBV4-1
d_gene: .
j_gene: TRBJ2-6

CDR3aa: CSARDPTRGPSSYNEQFF
CDR3nt: TGCAGTGCTAGAGATCCGACCAGGGGCCCGAGCTCCTACAATGAGCAGTTCTTC
abundance: .
v_gene: TRBV20-1
d_gene: .
j_gene: TRBJ2-1

CDR3aa: CASSTAGGPYNEQFF
CDR3nt: TGTGCCAGTAGTACTGCCGGTGGCCCTTACAATGAGCAGTTCTTC
abundance: few
v_gene: TRBV19
d_gene: .
j_gene: TRBJ2-1

CDR3aa: CAWSPRDRGLNTEAFF
CDR3nt: TGTGCCTGGAGTCCACGGGACAGGGGTCTGAACACTGAAGCTTTCTTT
abundance: .
v_gene: TRBV30
d_gene: TRBD1
j_gene: TRBJ1-1

CDR3aa: CASSRTATGPYEQYF
CDR3nt: TGTGCCAGCAGCCGGACAGCGACGGGTCCCTACGAGCAGTACTTC
abundance: .
v_gene: TRBV9
d_gene: .
j_gene: TRBJ2-7

CDR3aa: CASSNPGQGESPLHF
CDR3nt: TGTGCCAGCAGTAACCCGGGACAGGGTGAATCACCCCTCCACTTT
abundance: .
v_gene: TRBV28
d_gene: TRBD1
j_gene: TRBJ1-6

CDR3aa: CSVEPPNTEAFF
CDR3nt: TGCAGCGTTGAGCCCCCCAACACTGAAGCTTTCTTT
abundance: .
v_gene: TRBV29-1
d_gene: .
j_gene: TRBJ1-1

CDR3aa: CASSVDWSSYEQYF
CDR3nt: TGTGCCAGCAGCGTAGATTGGAGTTCCTACGAGCAGTACTTC
abundance: .
v_gene: TRBV9
d_gene: .
j_gene: TRBJ2-7

CDR3aa: CSVSDRGSYEQYF
CDR3nt: TGCAGCGTTTCGGACAGGGGTTCCTACGAGCAGTACTTC
abundance: .
v_gene: TRBV29-1
d_gene: TRBD1
j_gene: TRBJ2-7

CDR3aa: CASSAGLAYGYTF
CDR3nt: TGTGCCAGCAGCGCAGGGCTCGCTTATGGCTACACCTTC
abundance: few
v_gene: TRBV9
d_gene: .
j_gene: TRBJ1-2

CDR3aa: CASGLWAYGYTF
CDR3nt: TGTGCCAGCGGGCTTTGGGCCTATGGCTACACCTTC
abundance: .
v_gene: TRBV6-5
d_gene: .
j_gene: TRBJ1-2

CDR3aa: CASSLRGLAGNSYEQYF
CDR3nt: TGTGCCAGCAGCTTAAGGGGACTAGCGGGTAACTCCTACGAGCAGTACTTC
abundance: few
v_gene: TRBV11-2
d_gene: TRBD2
j_gene: TRBJ2-7

CDR3aa: CAGSLELRGGKKTQYF
CDR3nt: TGTGCCGGCAGCTTAGAACTCAGGGGAGGGAAGAAGACCCAGTACTTC
abundance: .
v_gene: TRBV7-9
d_gene: .
j_gene: TRBJ2-5

CDR3aa: CASSPQGRNKETQYF
CDR3nt: TGTGCCAGCAGCCCCCAGGGTAGAAATAAAGAGACCCAGTACTTC
abundance: few
v_gene: TRBV7-2
d_gene: .
j_gene: TRBJ2-5

CDR3aa: CASSPLPRSSYEQYF
CDR3nt: TGTGCCAGCAGCCCTCTTCCTAGGAGCTCCTACGAGCAGTACTTC
abundance: .
v_gene: TRBV14
d_gene: .
j_gene: TRBJ2-7

CDR3aa: CASSAEEWGYTF
CDR3nt: TGTGCCAGCAGCGCGGAAGAATGGGGCTACACCTTC
abundance: .
v_gene: TRBV7-2
d_gene: .
j_gene: TRBJ1-2

CDR3aa: CASSLREETEAFF
CDR3nt: TGTGCCAGTAGCCTCAGGGAAGAAACTGAAGCTTTCTTT
abundance: once
v_gene: TRBV19
d_gene: .
j_gene: TRBJ1-1

CDR3aa: CSARDIGEQYF
CDR3nt: TGCAGTGCTAGAGATATAGGGGAGCAGTACTTC
abundance: few
v_gene: TRBV20-1
d_gene: .
j_gene: TRBJ2-5

CDR3aa: CASSPDRGGDTEAFF
CDR3nt: TGTGCCAGCAGCCCAGACAGGGGTGGGGACACTGAAGCTTTCTTT
abundance: few
v_gene: TRBV7-9
d_gene: TRBD1
j_gene: TRBJ1-1

CDR3aa: CASSESRRYIQYF
CDR3nt: TGTGCCAGCAGTGAATCTCGCAGGTACATTCAGTACTTC
abundance: .
v_gene: TRBV25-1
d_gene: .
j_gene: TRBJ2-4

CDR3aa: CSADSGDPTNYGYTF
CDR3nt: TGCAGTGCTGACAGCGGGGACCCGACTAACTATGGCTACACCTTC
abundance: .
v_gene: TRBV20-1
d_gene: .
j_gene: TRBJ1-2

CDR3aa: CASSSLKTGGVERLFF
CDR3nt: TGTGCCAGCAGCTCCCTGAAAACAGGGGGAGTCGAAAGACTGTTTTTT
abundance: few
v_gene: TRBV7-8
d_gene: TRBD1
j_gene: TRBJ1-4

CDR3aa: CASSENGDSYEQYF
CDR3nt: TGTGCCAGCAGCGAGAACGGGGATTCCTACGAGCAGTACTTC
abundance: once
v_gene: TRBV9
d_gene: .
j_gene: TRBJ2-7

CDR3aa: CASSFGNTIYF
CDR3nt: TGTGCCAGCAGCTTCGGAAACACCATATATTTT
abundance: few
v_gene: TRBV7-2
d_gene: .
j_gene: TRBJ1-3

CDR3aa: CASSSSRLAGYNEQFF
CDR3nt: TGTGCCAGCAGCTCGTCAAGACTAGCGGGCTACAATGAGCAGTTCTTC
abundance: once
v_gene: TRBV5-6
d_gene: TRBD2
j_gene: TRBJ2-1

CDR3aa: CASSYSGGASYEQYF
CDR3nt: TGTGCCAGCAGTTATTCTGGGGGCGCTTCCTACGAGCAGTACTTC
abundance: .
v_gene: TRBV6-2/TRBV6-3
d_gene: .
j_gene: TRBJ2-7

CDR3aa: CASSQEGQGTQETQYF
CDR3nt: TGCGCCAGCAGCCAAGAGGGACAGGGTACTCAAGAGACCCAGTACTTC
abundance: .
v_gene: TRBV4-3
d_gene: TRBD1
j_gene: TRBJ2-5

CDR3aa: CASSLTQGPAFYGYTF
CDR3nt: TGTGCCAGCAGTCTGACCCAGGGCCCTGCATTCTATGGCTACACCTTC
abundance: few
v_gene: TRBV27
d_gene: .
j_gene: TRBJ1-2

CDR3aa: CASRWGLGEQFF
CDR3nt: TGTGCCAGTCGTTGGGGGCTGGGTGAGCAGTTCTTC
abundance: .
v_gene: TRBV19
d_gene: .
j_gene: TRBJ2-1

CDR3aa: CATGTSAHQETQYF
CDR3nt: TGTGCCACCGGGACTAGCGCTCACCAAGAGACCCAGTACTTC
abundance: few
v_gene: TRBV10-3
d_gene: TRBD2
j_gene: TRBJ2-5

CDR3aa: CSASQTGTETQYF
CDR3nt: TGCAGTGCTAGTCAAACGGGAACGGAGACCCAGTACTTC
abundance: .
v_gene: TRBV20-1
d_gene: .
j_gene: TRBJ2-5

CDR3aa: CATSDSGLTTGELFF
CDR3nt: TGTGCCACCAGTGATTCTGGACTGACCACCGGGGAGCTGTTTTTT
abundance: .
v_gene: TRBV24-1
d_gene: .
j_gene: TRBJ2-2

CDR3aa: CASSPTDSVRLISEKLFF
CDR3nt: TGTGCCAGCAGTCCTACGGACAGTGTCCGCCTTATAAGCGAAAAGCTGTTTTTT
abundance: few
v_gene: TRBV6-2/TRBV6-3
d_gene: .
j_gene: TRBJ1-4

CDR3aa: CASSQGAGRGYTF
CDR3nt: TGCGCCAGCAGCCAAGGGGCAGGTCGCGGCTACACCTTC
abundance: .
v_gene: TRBV4-3
d_gene: .
j_gene: TRBJ1-2

CDR3aa: CSGVLSGNQPQHF
CDR3nt: TGCAGTGGAGTTTTATCGGGCAATCAGCCCCAGCATTTT
abundance: .
v_gene: TRBV20-1
d_gene: .
j_gene: TRBJ1-5

CDR3aa: CASSLRPGDSRDQETQYF
CDR3nt: TGTGCCAGCAGTCTCCGACCGGGGGACAGTAGGGACCAAGAGACCCAGTACTTC
abundance: .
v_gene: TRBV28
d_gene: .
j_gene: TRBJ2-5

CDR3aa: CASRKGDTEAFF
CDR3nt: TGCGCCAGCAGGAAAGGGGACACTGAAGCTTTCTTT
abundance: few
v_gene: TRBV5-1
d_gene: .
j_gene: TRBJ1-1

CDR3aa: CASSPDTNYGYTF
CDR3nt: TGTGCCAGCAGCCCGGACACTAACTATGGCTACACCTTC
abundance: many
v_gene: TRBV5-5
d_gene: .
j_gene: TRBJ1-2

CDR3aa: CAISETGRAPETQYF
CDR3nt: TGTGCCATCAGTGAGACAGGGAGGGCTCCAGAGACCCAGTACTTC
abundance: many
v_gene: TRBV10-3
d_gene: .
j_gene: TRBJ2-5

CDR3aa: CASSYIAGQGLNGAFF
CDR3nt: TGTGCCAGCAGCTACATCGCGGGACAGGGCCTGAACGGAGCTTTCTTT
abundance: .
v_gene: TRBV3-1
d_gene: TRBD1
j_gene: TRBJ1-1

CDR3aa: CSASPGTGGTDTQYF
CDR3nt: TGCAGTGCTTCCCCCGGGACAGGGGGCACAGATACGCAGTATTTT
abundance: few
v_gene: TRBV20-1
d_gene: TRBD1
j_gene: TRBJ2-3

CDR3aa: CASRDPAWREQYF
CDR3nt: TGCGCCAGTCGGGACCCTGCTTGGCGCGAGCAGTACTTC
abundance: .
v_gene: TRBV5-1
d_gene: .
j_gene: TRBJ2-7

CDR3aa: CASNPTAQISGANVLTF
CDR3nt: TGCGCCAGCAACCCGACAGCGCAAATCTCTGGGGCCAACGTCCTGACTTTC
abundance: .
v_gene: TRBV4-1
d_gene: .
j_gene: TRBJ2-6

CDR3aa: CASSRGQGVHNEQFF
CDR3nt: TGTGCCAGCAGCCGGGGACAGGGGGTACACAATGAGCAGTTCTTC
abundance: few
v_gene: TRBV13
d_gene: TRBD1
j_gene: TRBJ2-1

CDR3aa: CASSFYREAYYEQYF
CDR3nt: TGCGCCAGCAGCTTCTACAGGGAAGCATACTACGAGCAGTACTTC
abundance: .
v_gene: TRBV5-1
d_gene: .
j_gene: TRBJ2-7

CDR3aa: CASSVPDSNEKLFF
CDR3nt: TGTGCCAGCAGTGTTCCGGACTCAAATGAAAAACTGTTTTTT
abundance: few
v_gene: TRBV6-1
d_gene: .
j_gene: TRBJ1-4

CDR3aa: CASSEGSFSGANVLTF
CDR3nt: TGTGCCAGCAGCGAGGGCAGCTTCTCTGGGGCCAACGTCCTGACTTTC
abundance: many
v_gene: TRBV5-6
d_gene: .
j_gene: TRBJ2-6

CDR3aa: CASSIQVGTEAFF
CDR3nt: TGTGCCAGCAGTATACAGGTGGGCACTGAAGCTTTCTTT
abundance: .
v_gene: TRBV27
d_gene: .
j_gene: TRBJ1-1